This T cell receptor (beta chain) originates from a study of cytomegalovirus exposure and HLA in healthy donors. Details on this clone: Its antigen is unidentified.

Whole-study results and caveats: DRB1 had the most TCR associations and HLA-C the fewest, a later analysis found, with rates varying by HLA locus.

The CDR3 has 16 amino acids. Germline CDR1 is LGHNT and CDR2 is FRNRAP. Deletions cut 7 bases from V and 8 bases from J, with 26 bases between. PCR amplification relied on 60 Vbeta primers (plus 13 Jbeta primers). The repertoire was sequenced with immunoSEQ multiplex PCR; TCRdb's copy has only in-frame clones and lacks some. This sample has over 110,000 clones, with around 73% found just once. Healthy bone marrow donors made up the donors. This chain uses TRBV12-5 with TRBJ1-2; the D is unclear. Sequencing input: PBMCs. The sequence was obtained from a woman aged 40 to 50 in good health and CMV-seronegative. In DNA, the CDR3 is TGTGCTAGTGCCTATCAGTCCTCACTAAGTAGTAAGGGCTACACCTTC. Its translation is CASAYQSSLSSKGYTF. The variable domain in full, completed from reference TRBV12-5 and TRBJ1-2, reads DARVTQTPRHKVTEMGQEVTMRCQPILGHNTVFWYRQTMMQGLELLAYFRNRAPLDDSGMPKDRFSAEMPDATLATLKIQPSEPRDSAVYFCASAYQSSLSSKGYTFGSGTRLTVV.